This TCR beta chain was sequenced for a study of human T cells and chemical hapten exposure. Overall study: Each patient's scalp received weekly diphenylcyclopropenone throughout the approximately 24-week study. Study conclusions and caveats: With alopecia, donors may have immune responses unlike healthy people's. TCRs at high frequency, those above 1 in 1000, did not change with DPC sensitization.

To note about this clonotype: Its matching antigen is unknown.

The time point: pre-sensitization, week 0. Noted treatment: therapeutic diphenylcyclopropenone sensitization with weekly scalp DPC. The authors' total RNA extraction used unfractionated whole blood. Each CDR3 protein gets one entry after TCRdb re-called the RACE reads with MiXCR. This table holds more than 70,000 distinct CDR3 sequences, 8.5% found once. Germline V gene sequence: CDR1 SGDLS, CDR2 YYNGEE. The CDR3 loop spans 16 amino acids. Trimming cost V 0 bases and J 1 base; bases outside gene matches: 4. The genes are TRBV9 and TRBJ1-2, with TRBD1 matching over 9 bases. The sequence was obtained from a man aged 35 to 55 with alopecia areata. Some clones in this sample may be carry-over from other donors' samples. Here the sequenced sample was whole blood, taken in connection with sensitization to the hapten diphenylcyclopropenone (DPC). CDR3 bases: TGTGCCAGCAGCGTAGGAAGGACAGGGGATAACTATGGCTACACCTTC. It translates to CASSVGRTGDNYGYTF.